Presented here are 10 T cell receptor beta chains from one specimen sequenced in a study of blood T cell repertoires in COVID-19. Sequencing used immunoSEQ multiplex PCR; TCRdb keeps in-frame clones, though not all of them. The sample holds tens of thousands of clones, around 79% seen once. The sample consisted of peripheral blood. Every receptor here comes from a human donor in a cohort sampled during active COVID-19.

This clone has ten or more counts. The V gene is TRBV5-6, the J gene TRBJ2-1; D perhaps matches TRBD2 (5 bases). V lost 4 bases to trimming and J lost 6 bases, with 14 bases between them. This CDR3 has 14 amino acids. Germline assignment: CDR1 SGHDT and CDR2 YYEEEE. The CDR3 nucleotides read TGTGCCAGCAGCAACGGACTCCTTCCCAATGAGCAGTTCTTC. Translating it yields CASSNGLLPNEQFF.

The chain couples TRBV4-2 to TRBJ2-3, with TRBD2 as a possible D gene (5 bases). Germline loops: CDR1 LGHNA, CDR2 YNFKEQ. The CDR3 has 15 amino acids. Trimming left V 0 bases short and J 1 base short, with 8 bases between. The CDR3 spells CASSQDQRRTDTQYF. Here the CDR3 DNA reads TGTGCCAGCAGCCAAGACCAGCGGCGCACAGATACGCAGTATTTT.

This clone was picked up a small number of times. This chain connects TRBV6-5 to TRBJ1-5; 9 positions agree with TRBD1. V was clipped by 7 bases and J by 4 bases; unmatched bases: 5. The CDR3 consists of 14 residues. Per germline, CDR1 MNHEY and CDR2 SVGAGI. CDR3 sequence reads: CASTSGQGNQPQHF. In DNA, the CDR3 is TGTGCCAGCACATCGGGACAGGGTAATCAGCCCCAGCATTTT.

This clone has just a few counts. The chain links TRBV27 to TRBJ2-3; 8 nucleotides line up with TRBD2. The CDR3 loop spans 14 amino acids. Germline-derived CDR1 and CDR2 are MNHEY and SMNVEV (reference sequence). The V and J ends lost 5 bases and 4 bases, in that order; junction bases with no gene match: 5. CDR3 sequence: CASSQGLAADTQYF. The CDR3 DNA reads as TGTGCCAGCAGTCAAGGACTAGCAGCAGATACGCAGTATTTT.

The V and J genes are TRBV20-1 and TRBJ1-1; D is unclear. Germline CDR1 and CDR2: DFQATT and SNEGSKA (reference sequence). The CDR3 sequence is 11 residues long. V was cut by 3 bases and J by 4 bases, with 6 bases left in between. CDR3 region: CSASGVTEAFF. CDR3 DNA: TGCAGTGCTAGCGGAGTCACTGAAGCTTTCTTT.

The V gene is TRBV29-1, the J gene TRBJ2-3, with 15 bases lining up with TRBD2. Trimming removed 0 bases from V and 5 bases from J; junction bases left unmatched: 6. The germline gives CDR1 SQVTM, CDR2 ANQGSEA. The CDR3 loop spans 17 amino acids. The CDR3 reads CSVEEGLAGGPRDTQYF. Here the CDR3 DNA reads TGCAGCGTTGAAGAAGGACTAGCGGGAGGGCCTCGAGATACGCAGTATTTT.

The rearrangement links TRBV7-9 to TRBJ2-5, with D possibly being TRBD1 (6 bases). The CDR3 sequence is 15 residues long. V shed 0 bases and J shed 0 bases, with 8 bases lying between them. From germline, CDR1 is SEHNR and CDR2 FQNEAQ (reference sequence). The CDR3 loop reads CASSLADRYQETQYF. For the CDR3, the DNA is TGTGCCAGCAGCTTAGCAGACAGGTACCAAGAGACCCAGTACTTC.

In nucleotides, the CDR3 is TGTGCCTGGAGTGTACAGGGGGCTTCAGAGACCCAGTACTTC. It codes for CAWSVQGASETQYF. V usage is TRBV30 and J usage is TRBJ2-5, with TRBD1 matching over 9 bases. Germline CDR1 reads GTSNPN; CDR2 reads SVGIG (reference sequence). Unmatched junction bases numbered 3, after V lost 0 bases and J lost 4 bases. The CDR3 is 14 amino acids. The full variable domain, with the rest looked up from reference TRBV30 and TRBJ2-5, is SQTIHQWPATLVQPVGSPLSLECTVEGTSNPNLYWYRQAAGRGLQLLFYSVGIGQISSEVPQNLSASRPQDRQFILSSKKLLLSDSGFYLCAWSVQGASETQYFGPGTRLLVL.

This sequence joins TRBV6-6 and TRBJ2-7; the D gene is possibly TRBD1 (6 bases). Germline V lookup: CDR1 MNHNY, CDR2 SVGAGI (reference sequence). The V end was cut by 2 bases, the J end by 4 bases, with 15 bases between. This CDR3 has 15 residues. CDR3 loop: CASSYPQGVFYEQYF. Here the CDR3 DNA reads TGTGCCAGCAGTTACCCACAGGGCGTATTTTACGAGCAGTACTTC.

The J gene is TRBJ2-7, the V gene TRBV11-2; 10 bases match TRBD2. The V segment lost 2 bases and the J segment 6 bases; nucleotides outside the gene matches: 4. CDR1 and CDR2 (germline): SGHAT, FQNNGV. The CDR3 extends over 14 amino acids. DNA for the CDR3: TGTGCCAGCAGCTTACAGCGGGGGGGCCCCGAGCAGTACTTC. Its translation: CASSLQRGGPEQYF.